This TCR beta chain was documented in a study of blood T cell repertoires in COVID-19. About the study: Collection of acute and convalescent COVID-19 samples took place in the United States, Italy and Spain. Sample material is recorded as cDNA or gDNA derived from T cells, B-cell-depleted T cells, or PBMCs.

CDR1 is SGHDT, CDR2 YYEEEE, per germline. V shed 4 bases and J shed 3 bases, with 14 bases lying between them. The CDR3 runs to 16 residues. Source study methods: From reference gene primer amplification, estimates of nucleated cell counts were derived. Assay: immunoSEQ multiplex PCR; the TCRdb copy retains only in-frame clones and omits some. The V and J calls and clone size are taken from that table; D and trimming were inferred from the DNA. The table records 60,000 or so clones, 87% of them present only once. V gene TRBV5-6 combines with J gene TRBJ1-6; possible D gene TRBD1, 5 bases. This TCR came from a man aged 60-69 years with acute or convalescent COVID-19. Sequencing used peripheral blood. The CDR3 DNA sequence: TGTGCCAGCAGCCATCGGACACCAAGCTATAATTCACCCCTCCACTTT. It yields the protein CASSHRTPSYNSPLHF.